The 20 T cell receptor beta chains below all came from one sample that was sequenced in a study of T cells in Graves' hyperthyroidism and ophthalmopathy. The CDR3 regions of TCR beta were amplified from RNA transcripts. First-round RT-PCR with HTBI primers amplified the TCR CDR3 region. MiXCR, applied by TCRdb to the multiplex PCR reads, yields one record per CDR3 protein. This sample has about 720,000 distinct CDR3 sequences, with about 19% found just once. Sequenced material: blood. The receptors were sampled from a woman in her forties or fifties with Graves' hyperthyroidism that later progressed to Graves' ophthalmopathy.

This chain uses TRBV6-4 with TRBJ1-5; weak D call: TRBD1 (5 bases). Trimming pared 0 bases from V and 7 bases from J, leaving 13 bases between. The CDR3 covers 15 residues. Germline CDR1 MRHNA, CDR2 SNTAGT. The CDR3 loop is CASSDSGEAGQPQHF. Written as DNA, the CDR3 is TGTGCCAGCAGTGACTCGGGGGAGGCGGGACAGCCCCAGCATTTT.

This clonotype came up once. An end of the junction does not agree with germline; a read error may underlie this. The chain carries TRBV7-9 and TRBJ1-1; 9 bases align to TRBD1. The CDR3 is 14 amino acids. The V gene's germline CDR1 is SEHNR and CDR2 FQNEAQ (reference sequence). CDR3: CASSVGQGNTKAFF. The CDR3 DNA reads TGTGCCAGCAGCGTCGGACAGGGGAACACTAAAGCTTTCTTT.

This clonotype has at least ten counts. The chain uses TRBV2 and TRBJ2-5; D gene unclear. V was clipped by 8 bases and J by 0 bases, with 4 bases between them. The CDR3 is 11 amino acids. The germline CDR1 and CDR2 sequences are SNHLY and FYNNEI. The CDR3 coding sequence is TGTGCCAGCGGGTACCAAGAGACCCAGTACTTC. This translates into CASGYQETQYF.

This clonotype was recorded a few times. This chain connects TRBV25-1 to TRBJ1-3, with D unclear. Germline values: CDR1 MGHDK, CDR2 SYGVNS. The V gene lost 3 bases and the J gene lost 0 bases, with 6 bases spanning the gap. The CDR3 is 14 amino acids. CDR3 in amino acids: CASSEALSGNTIYF. CDR3 DNA: TGTGCCAGCAGTGAGGCCCTCTCTGGAAACACCATATATTTT.

This clonotype appeared many times. The rearrangement links TRBV7-8 to TRBJ1-2, with a possible D match to TRBD1 (5 bases). CDR1 and CDR2 (germline): SGHVS, FQNEAQ. V lost 1 base to trimming and J lost 1 base, with 10 bases between them. The CDR3 runs to 15 residues. The CDR3: CASSLGTQSNYGYTF. The CDR3 DNA is TGTGCCAGCAGCTTAGGGACACAAAGTAACTATGGCTACACCTTC.

For this clonotype: A clone one base away is much larger, so this may be a read error. The V and J genes are TRBV12-3 or TRBV12-4 and TRBJ1-5, with D possibly being TRBD1 (6 bases). CDR3 size: 13 residues. Trimming removed 5 bases from V and 6 bases from J, with 11 bases in between. The CDR3 reads CASSNAQGQPQHF. The CDR3 DNA reads as TGTGCCAGCAGTAATGCACAGGGTCAGCCCCAGCATTTT.

This clonotype was counted at least ten times. V usage is TRBV3-1 and J usage is TRBJ1-5; a weak D match, TRBD1 (6 bases). V gave up 0 bases and J gave up 5 bases, with 20 bases separating them. Germline CDR1 LGHDT, CDR2 YNNKEL (reference sequence). The length of the CDR3 is 18 residues. The CDR3 reads CASSQDFPNRDKDQPQHF. The CDR3 DNA is TGTGCCAGCAGCCAAGATTTCCCTAACAGGGATAAAGATCAGCCCCAGCATTTT. Full variable domain (missing parts from reference TRBV3-1 and TRBJ1-5): DTAVSQTPKYLVTQMGNDKSIKCEQNLGHDTMYWYKQDSKKFLKIMFSYNNKELIINETVPNRFSPKSPDKAHLNLHINSLELGDSAVYFCASSQDFPNRDKDQPQHFGDGTRLSIL.

V usage is TRBV5-4 and J usage is TRBJ1-2; tentative D call: TRBD1 (6 bases). Trimming removed 4 bases at V and 4 bases at J, with 14 bases between. The CDR3 is 14 amino acids. CDR1 is SGHNT, CDR2 YYREEE, per germline (reference sequence). CDR3 nucleotides: TGTGCCAGCAGCGGGTCCGGGGGGGCCTATGGCTACACCTTC. Translated, it gives CASSGSGGAYGYTF.

This chain joins TRBV24-1 and TRBJ2-1; perhaps D is TRBD1 or TRBD2 (6 bases each). Germline-derived CDR1 and CDR2 are KGHDR and SFDVKD. Trimming cost V 3 bases and J 9 bases, with 20 bases left between them. The CDR3 runs to 16 residues. The CDR3 DNA is TGTGCCACCAGTGATGCCCCAGGGGCGGGGATCGTTGAGCAGTTCTTC. Amino acids: CATSDAPGAGIVEQFF.

J is TRBJ2-6 and V is TRBV19; no clear D gene. This CDR3 region has 16 residues. V lost 3 bases to trimming and J lost 4 bases, with 13 bases between them. The germline gives CDR1 LNHDA, CDR2 SQIVND (reference sequence). CDR3 coding DNA: TGTGCCAGTAGTATCGAGTCAATTGCCGGGGCCAACGTCCTGACTTTC. Its protein product is CASSIESIAGANVLTF.

V and J are TRBV24-1 and TRBJ2-1; 11 bases agree with TRBD2. There are 19 residues in the CDR3. J lost 2 bases, V lost 0 bases, and 8 bases had no gene match. Germline loops: CDR1 KGHDR, CDR2 SFDVKD. In DNA, the CDR3 is TGTGCCACCAGTGATTTGCCCAAACTAGCGGGGGAAACCTACAATGAGCAGTTCTTC. Translated: CATSDLPKLAGETYNEQFF.

This clonotype was seen a few times. The chain links TRBV3-1 to TRBJ2-4; 7 positions match TRBD1. Germline lookup yields CDR1 LGHDT and CDR2 YNNKEL (reference sequence). The length of the CDR3 is 15 residues. Trimming removed 4 bases from V and 2 bases from J; junction bases left unmatched: 5. The CDR3 nucleotides read TGTGCCAGCAGCCTGACAGGGTCTACCAAAAACATTCAGTACTTC. It translates to CASSLTGSTKNIQYF.

In this sample, this clonotype turned up many times. The V call is TRBV2, the J call TRBJ1-2; D is perhaps TRBD1 (5 bases). Germline CDR1 and CDR2: SNHLY and FYNNEI. The CDR3 runs 11 residues. V gave up 8 bases and J gave up 4 bases, with 8 bases separating them. The CDR3: CASGGVYGYTF. DNA of the CDR3: TGTGCCAGCGGGGGGGTCTATGGCTACACCTTC.

This clonotype was found many times. The chain couples TRBV6-1 to TRBJ1-4, with 9 bases lining up with TRBD1. The CDR3 is made up of 14 amino acids. Looked up from germline, CDR1 is MNHNS and CDR2 is SASEGT. With V trimmed by 5 bases and J by 7 bases, 5 bases remained unmatched. In DNA form, the CDR3 reads TGTGCCAGCAGTCAAGGGACAGGGAGTGAAAAACTGTTTTTT. It is translated as CASSQGTGSEKLFF.

This clonotype appeared many times. This chain connects TRBV30 to TRBJ1-1; D is ambiguous. Germline V CDR1 and CDR2: GTSNPN, SVGIG (reference sequence). Trimming shortened V by 2 bases and J by 5 bases, and 12 bases separated the two germline ends. The CDR3 consists of 13 residues. The CDR3 region is CAWSLRVRTEAFF. The CDR3 DNA follows: TGTGCCTGGAGTCTGAGGGTTCGAACTGAAGCTTTCTTT.

This clonotype was seen at least ten times. V gene TRBV6-1 combines with J gene TRBJ2-5; TRBD1 matches 10 bases. The germline V gene encodes CDR1 MNHNS and CDR2 SASEGT. V shed 5 bases, J shed 1 base, and the junction held 7 bases outside the gene matches. This CDR3 is 16 amino acids long. The CDR3 DNA reads as TGTGCCAGCAGTCAAGACAGGGGGCCACTCCAAGAGACCCAGTACTTC. This translates into CASSQDRGPLQETQYF.

The CDR3 sequence: CASSDSGGGYTF. CDR3 DNA: TGTGCCAGCAGTGATTCTGGGGGCGGCTACACCTTC. This chain uses TRBV6-1 with TRBJ1-2; D may be TRBD1 (6 bases). The CDR3 extends over 12 amino acids. With 3 bases removed from V and 8 bases from J, the gap between germline ends came to 10 bases. Per germline, CDR1 MNHNS and CDR2 SASEGT.

This clonotype was observed a handful of times. This chain connects TRBV7-6 to TRBJ2-2, with 7 bases identical to TRBD1. After removal of 1 base from V and 5 bases from J, the junction contained 4 bases not matched to a gene. The germline V gene has CDR1 SGHVS and CDR2 FNYEAQ. The CDR3 runs 15 residues. CDR3 region: CASSLEGAGTGELFF. As DNA, the CDR3 is TGTGCCAGCAGCTTAGAGGGGGCAGGGACCGGGGAGCTGTTTTTT. The full variable domain, its missing parts supplied by reference TRBV7-6 and TRBJ2-2, is GAGVSQSPRYKVTKRGQDVALRCDPISGHVSLYWYRQALGQGPEFLTYFNYEAQQDKSGLPNDRFSAERPEGSISTLTIQRTEQRDSAMYRCASSLEGAGTGELFFGEGSRLTVL.

The CDR3, as DNA: TGTGCCAGCAGCTTAGATCATCGATCTACGGGGGTCTTCTACAATGAGCAGTTCTTC. Translation: CASSLDHRSTGVFYNEQFF. The chain has TRBV11-2 and TRBJ2-1; maybe TRBD2 (6 bases). CDR3 length: 19 residues. Germline V gene data show CDR1 as SGHAT and CDR2 as FQNNGV. V shed 0 bases and J shed 3 bases, with 21 bases lying between them.

This clonotype was seen only a few times. This sequence joins TRBV6-4 and TRBJ1-1, with TRBD1 matching over 7 bases. The CDR3 has 16 amino acids. Germline V gene sequence: CDR1 MRHNA, CDR2 SNTAGT. J was trimmed by 1 base and V by 7 bases; bases with no gene match: 12. CDR3 protein: CASILSLQGENTEAFF. Written as DNA, the CDR3 is TGTGCCAGCATTCTCTCCCTCCAGGGGGAGAACACTGAAGCTTTCTTT.